This TCR beta chain was retrieved from a study of T cells in Graves' hyperthyroidism and ophthalmopathy (dated by TCRdb to between 2018 and 2021). Turning to the overall study: Peripheral blood samples were taken at the time of initial diagnosis, prior to any treatment. To identify distinguishing TCR V-J signatures, a discovery cohort of some 100 patients was used, comprising approximately 40 with Graves' ophthalmopathy and approximately 57 with stable Graves' hyperthyroidism. Prospective prediction of ophthalmopathy was tested in an independent validation cohort of fewer than 20 hyperthyroidism patients and some 17 patients who later progressed to ophthalmopathy. The roughly 91 discovery patients were randomly split 7:3 into training and test sets. The study also compared thyroid tissue and blood T-cell repertoires from 6 or 7 Graves' hyperthyroidism patients. Once sampling was done, hyperthyroidism patients were given methimazole at a starting dose of 30 mg daily, whereas ophthalmopathy patients were given high-dose intravenous methylprednisolone. According to the paper, TCR Vbeta CDR3 sequencing was carried out on over 130 peripheral blood samples, which came from more than 40 ophthalmopathy, some 73 hyperthyroidism and about 17 progressor patients. What the study reported, not specific to this receptor: Most expanded thyroid clonotypes (frequency above 0.001) were also found in blood, which suggests that blood repertoires may mirror thyroid immune responses. A 13 V-J signature model separated ophthalmopathy from stable hyperthyroidism, with about 88% sensitivity and roughly 84% specificity in cross-validation and 80%/75% in testing. During validation, the model predicted progression to ophthalmopathy a median of about 6.5 months ahead of onset, with around 65% sensitivity and around 73% specificity. Sample size was not statistically predetermined, and investigators were not blinded to group allocation.

The TCR beta CDR3 regions were amplified from the RNA transcripts. The first round of RT-PCR for the TCR CDR3 was performed with the HTBI primer set and the Qiagen OneStep RT-PCR kit. Libraries were constructed in a second round of multiplex PCR, after which size selection and purification were carried out. Libraries were sequenced paired-end with 100 bp reads on an Illumina HiSeq2000. Processing in the source paper ran as follows. SOAPnuke was used to process the raw data, throwing out any read that contained adapters or uncalled bases, had a mean Phred below 15, or lacked an exact constant-primer or identifier match. COPE v1.2.5 was used to merge the high-quality paired reads, and each unique nucleotide sequence was defined as a clonotype. MiTCR v1.1 was used to align the clonotypes against IMGT TRBV, TRBD and TRBJ reference segments. The analysis included only V-J combinations with a frequency above 0.0001, which together covered over 98% of the repertoires. A TCS score was defined as the ratio between F50 (clonal expansion) and ExV (chaos), using BLOSUM62-based TCRdist between CDR3 peptides within each V-J. Welch's t-statistics and random forest reduced fewer than 550 V-J features to under 15, which were used in a naive Bayes classifier (R e1071). The similarity between thyroid and blood repertoires was quantified using the Morisita-Horn index. The public reads were reanalyzed by TCRdb: fastp trimming at Q25, MiXCR alignment, in-frame beta chains only. Every entry covers one CDR3 protein and lists the most common genes and DNA from its rows. The V and J calls and clone size come from TCRdb's table, not from the authors' own analysis. Across this sample there are 95,000 to 110,000 distinct CDR3 sequences, with approximately 50% seen only once. Of the sample, roughly 24% is held by the ten largest clones.

A patient counted as having stable Graves' hyperthyroidism if no progression to ophthalmopathy occurred over 18 months of follow-up. Hyperthyroidism patients were newly diagnosed, had a disease duration of under 2 months, and were aged 18 to 65 years. Patients with uncontrolled infections, other autoimmune diseases, pregnancy or lactation were excluded. Clinical symptoms, serum thyroxine and TRAb, thyroid ultrasound, and orbital computed tomography formed the basis for the diagnoses. Ficoll-Paque density gradient centrifugation was used to isolate PBMCs from around 9.1 ml of fresh peripheral blood. Total RNA was extracted with Trizol reagent, and quality was checked on an Agilent 2100 Bioanalyzer. The CDR3 covers 13 residues, taking in both the cysteine and the phenylalanine. The retained sequence is limited to the CDR3, 39 bases, with the frame set at the first base. The V and J ends are trimmed by 6 bases and 0 bases, leaving 6 bases between them. As encoded in the germline V gene (reference sequence), CDR1 is LNHDA while CDR2 is SQIVND.

This clonotype was picked up many times. Its antigen target is currently unknown. Base quality data are lacking; no much larger clone is found one base away. Recombination joined TRBV19 with TRBJ1-5, with the identity of the D gene unclear. Sequenced input: blood. This sequence originates from a middle-aged man with Graves' hyperthyroidism. The base sequence is TGTGCCAGTAGAAGGGTTAGCAATCAGCCCCAGCATTTT. It translates as CASRRVSNQPQHF.